One and the same sample provided the 24 T cell receptor beta chains below, sequenced in a study of CD8+ T cells in alopecia areata. It was cDNA, reverse transcribed from extracted RNA, that served as the sequencing template. Generated by immunoSEQ multiplex PCR, the TCRdb table keeps only in-frame clones and is missing some. This table has about 200,000 clones, about 56% appearing once. Material: CD8+ T cells sorted from blood. Receptor source: a human donor in good health.

This clone was picked up a small number of times. The V and J genes are TRBV13 and TRBJ2-7; 10 bases are a match to TRBD1. The V gene's germline CDR1 is PRHDT and CDR2 FYEKMQ (reference sequence). Germline trimming cut 5 bases from V and 0 bases from J; bases unmatched to any gene: 7. CDR3 length: 16 residues. CDR3 coding DNA: TGTGCCAGCAGCGGAACGGACAGGGGGGCCTCCTACGAGCAGTACTTC. Its translation is CASSGTDRGASYEQYF.

The chain employs TRBV4-1 and TRBJ2-5; D possibly corresponds to TRBD1 (6 bases). There are 15 residues in the CDR3. V lost 0 bases and J lost 5, with 13 bases in between. Germline V lookup: CDR1 MGHRA, CDR2 YSYEKL. The CDR3 DNA follows: TGCGCCAGCAGCCAAGATCAGGGGCCTGGGGAGACCCAGTACTTC. Amino acid sequence: CASSQDQGPGETQYF.

The chain recombines TRBV29-1 with TRBJ1-4; D is perhaps TRBD1 (6 bases). Germline CDR1 and CDR2: SQVTM and ANQGSEA. V lost 2 bases and J 4 bases, leaving 20 bases between the germline ends. The CDR3 contains 17 residues. The CDR3, as DNA: TGCAGCGTTGAACAGGAGGGCTGGACAGCCTATAATGAAAAACTGTTTTTT. It yields the protein CSVEQEGWTAYNEKLFF.

This clone has just a few counts. The genes are TRBV5-1 and TRBJ2-7; weak D call: TRBD2 (5 bases). Germline lookup yields CDR1 SGHRS and CDR2 YFSETQ. The V end was cut by 0 bases, the J end by 5 bases, with 15 bases between. The CDR3 is made up of 15 amino acids. CDR3 residues: CASSLDFPGIDEQYF. CDR3 sequence (DNA): TGCGCCAGCAGCTTGGATTTCCCGGGGATCGACGAGCAGTACTTC.

This clone was detected only a few times. The chain joins TRBV4-1 to TRBJ2-3; TRBD1 is a possible D gene (6 bases). Germline V gene sequence: CDR1 MGHRA, CDR2 YSYEKL. The CDR3 length is 15 residues. Trimming took off 4 bases at V and 0 bases at J, with 11 bases between the two ends. CDR3 sequence reads: CASSPGTKSTDTQYF. The DNA for the CDR3 is TGCGCCAGCAGCCCCGGGACAAAAAGCACAGATACGCAGTATTTT.

This clone was detected only a few times. The chain links TRBV2 to TRBJ2-1, with 7 bases matching TRBD1. The CDR3 loop spans 17 amino acids. Germline CDR1 is SNHLY and CDR2 is FYNNEI. The V segment lost 8 bases and the J segment 6 bases; nucleotides outside the gene matches: 19. CDR3 sequence: CASPGGPRDSSGNEQFF. The CDR3, as DNA: TGTGCCAGCCCAGGAGGTCCCCGGGACAGCTCGGGCAATGAGCAGTTCTTC.

In the case of this clone: The sample carries other DNA sequences with the same CDR3. The CDR3 is CASTAGGYNEQFF. The CDR3 coding sequence is TGTGCCAGTACCGCGGGCGGGTACAATGAGCAGTTCTTC. The V gene is TRBV19, the J gene TRBJ2-1, with a tentative D call TRBD2 (5 bases). Germline assignment: CDR1 LNHDA and CDR2 SQIVND (reference sequence). Deletions cut 7 bases from V and 4 bases from J, with 11 bases between. The CDR3 sequence is 13 residues long.

This chain joins TRBV29-1 and TRBJ1-4; possible D gene TRBD1, 6 bases. Trimming removed 6 bases from V and 6 bases from J, with 14 bases in between. The CDR3 contains 13 residues. Germline V CDR1 and CDR2: SQVTM, ANQGSEA. The CDR3: CSVSRGLDEKLFF. The CDR3 DNA follows: TGCAGCGTGAGCAGGGGCCTTGATGAAAAACTGTTTTTT.

This clone was detected only a few times. Written as DNA, the CDR3 is TGTGCTAGTGGTTTGTCGAGATCTGATGGCTACACCTTC. Translated: CASGLSRSDGYTF. The V gene is TRBV12-5, the J gene TRBJ1-2; D gene ambiguous. The germline V and J ends were trimmed by 2 bases and 6 bases, with 10 bases remaining between them. CDR1 LGHNT and CDR2 FRNRAP come from the germline V gene. This CDR3 has 13 amino acids.

CDR3 in amino acids: CASSLARPGETQYF. DNA for the CDR3: TGCGCCAGCAGCTTGGCCCGGCCCGGAGAGACCCAGTACTTC. This chain connects TRBV5-1 to TRBJ2-5, with D unclear. The length of the CDR3 is 14 residues. CDR1 and CDR2 from the germline V gene are SGHRS and YFSETQ. Trimming left V 0 bases short and J 4 bases short, with 10 bases between.

CDR3 DNA: TGTGCCAGCAGCTTGGCGGGGGAGCTCCACGAGCAGTACTTC. Its protein product is CASSLAGELHEQYF. This chain links TRBV7-2 with TRBJ2-7; TRBD2 agrees at 7 bases. J lost 5 bases, V lost 3 bases, and 7 bases had no gene match. Germline values: CDR1 SGHTA, CDR2 FQGNSA. The CDR3 runs 14 residues. Together with reference TRBV7-2 and TRBJ2-7, the CDR3 gives the full variable domain: GAGVSQSPSNKVTEKGKDVELRCDPISGHTALYWYRQSLGQGLEFLIYFQGNSAPDKSGLPSDRFSAERTGGSVSTLTIQRTQQEDSAVYLCASSLAGELHEQYFGPGTRLTVT.

The V call is TRBV11-2, the J call TRBJ2-5; D is possibly TRBD2 (7 bases). This CDR3 has 15 amino acids. The germline gives CDR1 SGHAT, CDR2 FQNNGV. V lost 4 bases and J lost 2, with 14 bases in between. DNA of the CDR3: TGTGCCAGCAGCTATAGGGGGACTACGCAAGAGACCCAGTACTTC. The encoded protein is CASSYRGTTQETQYF.

The chain recombines TRBV7-9 with TRBJ1-2, with D unclear. V was trimmed by 2 bases and J by 1 base, leaving 11 bases between them. Germline assignment: CDR1 SEHNR and CDR2 FQNEAQ (reference sequence). The CDR3 has 15 amino acids. DNA of the CDR3: TGTGCCAGCAGCTTAATGACAAGGGATAACTATGGCTACACCTTC. Its protein is CASSLMTRDNYGYTF.

This clone was seen only a few times. V is TRBV30 and J is TRBJ1-2; D unclear. V was trimmed by 5 bases and J by 6 bases, leaving 13 bases between them. Germline V gene lookup returns CDR1 GTSNPN and CDR2 SVGIG (reference sequence). This CDR3 has 12 residues. DNA of the CDR3: TGTGCCTGGCGTGAGAAAAGGGATGGCTACACCTTC. Translating it yields CAWREKRDGYTF.

This clone has just a few counts. CDR3 DNA: TGTGCCTGGAGTTGGACTAGCGGCACAGATACGCAGTATTTT. Its protein product is CAWSWTSGTDTQYF. This rearrangement joins TRBV30 to TRBJ2-3; 9 nucleotides line up with TRBD2. The V segment lost 2 bases and the J segment 1 base; nucleotides outside the gene matches: 1. The CDR3 has 14 amino acids. The germline V gene has CDR1 GTSNPN and CDR2 SVGIG (reference sequence).

The chain employs TRBV14 and TRBJ1-5; TRBD1 aligns across 7 bases. Unmatched junction bases numbered 4, after V lost 2 bases and J lost 6 bases. The germline CDR1 and CDR2 sequences are SGHDN and FVKESK. The CDR3 is 14 residues long. The CDR3: CASSQQGETQPQHF. CDR3 in DNA: TGTGCCAGCAGCCAACAGGGGGAAACTCAGCCCCAGCATTTT. Drawing the rest from reference TRBV14 and TRBJ1-5, the complete variable domain is EAGVTQFPSHSVIEKGQTVTLRCDPISGHDNLYWYRRVMGKEIKFLLHFVKESKQDESGMPNNRFLAERTGGTYSTLKVQPAELEDSGVYFCASSQQGETQPQHFGDGTRLSIL.

The sample holds a few counts of this clone. A much bigger clone sits one base away, suggesting this may be a read error. Other DNA sequences in the sample encode the same CDR3. The rearrangement uses TRBV11-2 and TRBJ2-7, with D unclear. The CDR3 length is 12 residues. Germline-derived CDR1 and CDR2 are SGHAT and FQNNGV. V lost 3 bases to trimming and J lost 3 bases, with 6 bases between them. The CDR3 bases are TGTGCCAGCAGCTTGGGCAGCTACGAGCAGTACTTC. The encoded protein is CASSLGSYEQYF.

This sequence joins TRBV15 and TRBJ1-1, with a tentative D call TRBD1 (6 bases). There are 15 residues in the CDR3. Germline loops: CDR1 LNHNV, CDR2 YYDKDF (reference sequence). The V and J ends lost 3 bases and 3 bases respectively, with 14 bases between them. CDR3 protein: CATSSRDIYYTEAFF. CDR3 DNA sequence: TGTGCCACCAGCAGCAGGGACATATACTACACTGAAGCTTTCTTT.

The chain uses TRBV9 and TRBJ2-5, with D uncertain. This CDR3 comprises 13 residues. Trimming removed 0 bases at V and 8 bases at J, with 11 bases between. Germline V gene data show CDR1 as SGDLS and CDR2 as YYNGEE. This CDR3 is CASSVDILETQYF. DNA for the CDR3: TGTGCCAGCAGCGTAGACATCCTCGAAACCCAGTACTTC.

The CDR3 reads CSVEGAVGDYGYTF. CDR3 nucleotides: TGCAGCGTTGAAGGGGCGGTGGGAGACTATGGCTACACCTTC. The V gene is TRBV29-1, the J gene TRBJ1-2; D is undetermined. This CDR3 spans 14 amino acids. The ends were cut back, 1 base at V and 3 bases at J, with 12 bases in the middle. CDR1 and CDR2 from the germline V gene are SQVTM and ANQGSEA.

The rearrangement links TRBV7-6 to TRBJ2-2; the match to TRBD2 covers 10 bases. Germline V gene data show CDR1 as SGHVS and CDR2 as FNYEAQ. The ends lost 4 bases at V and 1 base at J; junction bases unmatched: 3. The CDR3 loop spans 16 amino acids. The CDR3 coding sequence is TGTGCCAGCAGCTCCACTAGCGGGGTGAACACCGGGGAGCTGTTTTTT. Translating gives CASSSTSGVNTGELFF.

CDR3 sequence reads: CASRDGGYYSNQPQHF. DNA of the CDR3: TGTGCCAGCCGAGATGGCGGATACTATAGCAATCAGCCCCAGCATTTT. This sequence joins TRBV28 and TRBJ1-5; no clear D gene. The CDR3 sequence is 16 residues long. V gave up 8 bases and J gave up 0 bases, with 17 bases separating them. Germline loops: CDR1 MDHEN, CDR2 SYDVKM.

This clone was seen a few times. J is TRBJ2-3 and V is TRBV11-2; D remains ambiguous. The CDR3 is made up of 14 amino acids. Trimming took off 0 bases at V and 5 bases at J, with 9 bases between the two ends. Per germline, CDR1 SGHAT and CDR2 FQNNGV. CDR3 DNA: TGTGCCAGCAGCTTAGAATCATGGAAAGATACGCAGTATTTT. Protein product: CASSLESWKDTQYF.

The rearrangement uses TRBV4-1 and TRBJ1-1; D ambiguous. Trimming removed 1 base at V and 4 bases at J, with 7 bases between. Germline-derived CDR1 and CDR2 are MGHRA and YSYEKL. The CDR3 is 13 residues long. The CDR3 region is CASSQGGSTEAFF. DNA of the CDR3: TGCGCCAGCAGCCAAGGCGGGAGCACTGAAGCTTTCTTT.